The rows below give T cell receptor beta chains drawn from one sample of a study of OX40 agonist ivuxolimab in advanced cancers. The table came from immunoSEQ multiplex PCR; TCRdb's copy has only in-frame clones and leaves some out. The sample consists of 74,000 or so clones, over 85% of them appearing once. The sample here was CD4+ or CD8+ T cells sorted from blood, taken in a trial of the OX40 agonist ivuxolimab. The receptors stem from an adult with an advanced solid tumor such as melanoma, head and neck, liver or kidney cancer. CDR3s include the opening cysteine and the closing phenylalanine or tryptophan. A D gene is named only where the DNA matches it firmly. Clone size is given for some rows only: seen once, a few or many times, or a class if the clone is expanded.

clone_size	v_call	j_call	d_call	cdr3_nt	cdr3_aa
.	TRBV12-5	TRBJ2-3	TRBD2	TGTGCTTCTTTGACTAGCCCTTCGCGTACGCAGTATTTT	CASLTSPSRTQYF
.	TRBV28	TRBJ1-5	TRBD1	TGTGCCAGCAGTTTCCCGGCAGGGGGCGGTCAGCCCCAGCATTTT	CASSFPAGGGQPQHF
.	TRBV19	TRBJ2-5	.	TGTGCCAGTAGTGACCGACGCACCCAAGAGACCCAGTACTTC	CASSDRRTQETQYF
.	TRBV28	TRBJ1-5	.	TGTGCCAGCAGTTTGATGGCCCAGGTAGATCAGCCCCAGCATTTT	CASSLMAQVDQPQHF
.	TRBV5-1	TRBJ1-1	.	TGCGCCAGCAGCTTGGCCCCGGGACCCTTGAACACTGAAGCTTTCTTT	CASSLAPGPLNTEAFF
.	TRBV18	TRBJ2-7	.	TGTGCCAGCTCACCACTCGACAGATTCTACGAGCAGTACTTC	CASSPLDRFYEQYF
.	TRBV11-2	TRBJ2-7	.	TGTGCCAGCAGCTTAGAAACCCGTACCTACGAGCAGTACTTC	CASSLETRTYEQYF
.	TRBV25-1	TRBJ1-3	.	TGTGCCAGCAGTGAATCTCAGGGGCGTGGGGGAAACACCATATATTTT	CASSESQGRGGNTIYF
.	TRBV6-5	TRBJ2-3	TRBD2	TGTGCCAGCAGTTACAAAGGTAGCGGGAGGGCGCAGTATTTT	CASSYKGSGRAQYF
.	TRBV5-1	TRBJ1-6	TRBD1	TGCGCCAGCAGCTTGACAGGGGACGATTCACCCCTCCACTTT	CASSLTGDDSPLHF
.	TRBV7-2	TRBJ2-3	.	TGTGCCAGCGGTCAGGGCACAGATACGCAGTATTTT	CASGQGTDTQYF
.	TRBV28	TRBJ2-7	.	TGTGCCAGCAGTTCGGTCCAGGGTCGGGAGAGAGGCTACGAGCAGTACTTC	CASSSVQGRERGYEQYF
.	TRBV7-2	TRBJ2-7	TRBD2	TGTGCCAGCAGCTTTTCTCGCGGGAGGGAATTTACCTACGAGCAGTACTTC	CASSFSRGREFTYEQYF
.	TRBV29-1	TRBJ2-1	TRBD1	TGCAGCGTTGAAGTCACACGGACAGGGCCTTACAATGAGCAGTTCTTC	CSVEVTRTGPYNEQFF
.	TRBV14	TRBJ1-1	TRBD1	TGTGCCAGCAGCCACAGGGGGTCTGAAGCTTTCTTT	CASSHRGSEAFF
.	TRBV6-5	TRBJ2-2	TRBD1	TGTGCCAGCAGTTCTGACAGGGGCACCGGGGAGCTGTTTTTT	CASSSDRGTGELFF
.	TRBV5-1	TRBJ1-1	.	TGCGCCAGCAGCTTGCTAGACTTGAACACTGAAGCTTTCTTT	CASSLLDLNTEAFF
.	TRBV5-1	TRBJ1-1	TRBD1	TGCGCCAGCAGCCAGACAGGGGAAACTGAAGCTTTCTTT	CASSQTGETEAFF
once	TRBV5-1	TRBJ1-2	TRBD1	TGCGCCAGCAGCTTAGGCCCCGGACAGGGTAGTGGCTACACCTTC	CASSLGPGQGSGYTF
.	TRBV5-1	TRBJ1-2	TRBD1	TGCGCCAGCAGCTTGGATACAGGGGCCTATGGCTACACCTTC	CASSLDTGAYGYTF
.	TRBV5-1	TRBJ2-5	TRBD2	TGCGCCAGCAGCTCGTTACGGGCGGGAGTCGAGACCCAGTACTTC	CASSSLRAGVETQYF
.	TRBV6-6	TRBJ2-5	TRBD2	TGTGCCAGCAGGACTAGCGGGGAAGAGACCCAGTACTTC	CASRTSGEETQYF
.	TRBV9	TRBJ2-1	.	TGTGCCAGCAGCGTTGCCGCCGGGCGGGAGCAGGGGCGCGAGCAGTTCTTC	CASSVAAGREQGREQFF
.	TRBV9	TRBJ2-7	.	TGTGCCAGCAGCGTCCTGGCCGCCTCCTACGAGCAGTACTTC	CASSVLAASYEQYF
.	TRBV28	TRBJ1-6	.	TGTGCCACCCAACCCCCCTCATATAATTCACCCCTCCACTTT	CATQPPSYNSPLHF
.	TRBV11-2	TRBJ2-2	TRBD2	TGTGCCAGCAGCCTCGGCGGACTAGCGGGATTGAACACCGGGGAGCTGTTTTTT	CASSLGGLAGLNTGELFF
.	TRBV7-2	TRBJ2-1	TRBD2	TGTGCCAGCAGCCAACTAGCGGGGGGTGGAAATGAGCAGTTCTTC	CASSQLAGGGNEQFF
.	TRBV29-1	TRBJ1-1	.	TGCAGCGTTGAAGTTTCCGAGGACACTGAAGCTTTCTTT	CSVEVSEDTEAFF
.	TRBV19	TRBJ1-2	.	TGTGCCAGTAGTATGCAGGGAAACTATGGCTACACCTTC	CASSMQGNYGYTF
.	TRBV5-6	TRBJ2-3	.	TGTGCCAGCAGCGGGGCTAGCACAGATACGCAGTATTTT	CASSGASTDTQYF
.	TRBV7-2	TRBJ1-1	.	TGTGCCAGCAGCCTTAGTACAATGAACACTGAAGCTTTCTTT	CASSLSTMNTEAFF
.	TRBV6-6	TRBJ1-4	TRBD1	TGTGCCAGCAGACCCGACAGGGGTGAAAAACTGTTTTTT	CASRPDRGEKLFF
.	TRBV5-5	TRBJ2-5	.	TGTGCCAGCACAAGCAGGGGGGGCCAAGAGACCCAGTACTTC	CASTSRGGQETQYF
.	TRBV19	TRBJ2-2	TRBD2	TGTGCCAGTAGTAAAGTCGGACTAGCTAACACCGGGGAGCTGTTTTTT	CASSKVGLANTGELFF
once	TRBV5-4	TRBJ2-5	.	TGTGCCAGCAGCCGGGGTCTTGAGATAGAGACCCAGTACTTC	CASSRGLEIETQYF
.	TRBV5-8	TRBJ1-5	.	TGTGCCAGCAGCTTGAGAGGAGTTAGCAATCAGCCCCAGCATTTT	CASSLRGVSNQPQHF
.	TRBV10-1	TRBJ2-1	TRBD2	TGCGCCAGCAGTGCTTCTAGCGGGGGTCTCAACTACAATGAGCAGTTCTTC	CASSASSGGLNYNEQFF
.	TRBV14	TRBJ1-2	.	TGTGCCAGCAGCCAAGGTGCCGCAGACTATGGCTACACCTTC	CASSQGAADYGYTF
.	TRBV28	TRBJ1-1	TRBD1	TGTGCCAGCAGACCACAGGGGCGGACTGAAGCTTTCTTT	CASRPQGRTEAFF
.	TRBV6-5	TRBJ2-7	.	TGTGCCAGCAGTTACTCGTGGGACGGTTCGTCCGAGCAGTACTTC	CASSYSWDGSSEQYF
.	TRBV19	TRBJ1-5	.	TGTGCCAGTAGTACGACCCTTGCTACAGTGAATCAGCCCCAGCATTTT	CASSTTLATVNQPQHF
.	TRBV28	TRBJ2-7	TRBD1	TGTGCCAGCAGTTTACTCGGACAGGGCAGCTACGAGCAGTACTTC	CASSLLGQGSYEQYF
.	TRBV5-1	TRBJ2-2	TRBD1	TGCGCCAGCAGCTGGGGGACAGCGAACACCGGGGAGCTGTTTTTT	CASSWGTANTGELFF
few	TRBV9	TRBJ1-1	.	TGTGCCAGCAGCGTAGCTACTGGGGGCACTGAAGCTTTCTTT	CASSVATGGTEAFF
.	TRBV5-1	TRBJ2-3	.	TGCGCCAGCAGCTCCGGGGCGGGGTCAGATACGCAGTATTTT	CASSSGAGSDTQYF
.	TRBV28	TRBJ2-5	TRBD2	TGTGCCAGCAGTTCCCTTGGACTAGCGGGGGCCCAAGAGACCCAGTACTTC	CASSSLGLAGAQETQYF
.	TRBV28	TRBJ2-7	.	TGTGCCAGCGGCACTCAAGGTAGGGCCTACGAGCAGTACTTC	CASGTQGRAYEQYF
.	TRBV14	TRBJ1-2	.	TGTGCCAGCAGCCAAGATGTTAGCCTAGGGGGCTACACCTTC	CASSQDVSLGGYTF
.	TRBV7-9	TRBJ2-5	.	TGTGCCATCAACCACGGACAGCCTTCTGTTGGGGAGACCCAGTACTTC	CAINHGQPSVGETQYF
.	TRBV10-2	TRBJ2-5	.	TGCGCCAGCAGTGAGTCTCAGGGGGGACTACCCTTCCAAGAGACCCAGTACTTC	CASSESQGGLPFQETQYF
once	TRBV7-2	TRBJ2-7	.	TGTGCCAGCAGCTTCGGGCCCGCAACCTACGAGCAGTACTTC	CASSFGPATYEQYF
.	TRBV2	TRBJ1-2	.	TGTGCCAGCAGTGAAGCCGAGGGTCCTTATGGCTACACCTTC	CASSEAEGPYGYTF
once	TRBV18	TRBJ2-1	TRBD1	TGTGCCAGCTCACCACTGGACAGGGGCACAGGGTTCTTC	CASSPLDRGTGFF
.	TRBV9	TRBJ2-7	.	TGTGCCAGCAGCGGACTTTGGGGGTACGAGCAGTACTTC	CASSGLWGYEQYF
.	TRBV18	TRBJ2-7	TRBD1	TGTGCCAGCTCACCACCGGGGACAGGGGGTTCCTACGAGCAGTACTTC	CASSPPGTGGSYEQYF
.	TRBV6-5	TRBJ1-2	.	TGTGCCAGCAGTTCCGGGACCCTCAACTATGGCTACACCTTC	CASSSGTLNYGYTF
.	TRBV5-5	TRBJ2-3	TRBD2	TGTGCCAGCAGCGACACTAGCGGCACAGATACGCAGTATTTT	CASSDTSGTDTQYF
.	TRBV4-2	TRBJ1-6	TRBD1	TGTGCCAGCAGCCCCTTGACAGGGGGACAAAATTCACCCCTCCACTTT	CASSPLTGGQNSPLHF
once	TRBV11-2	TRBJ2-5	TRBD2	TGTGCCAGCAGCTTAGTTGCTAGCGGCCTCCAAGAGACCCAGTACTTC	CASSLVASGLQETQYF